This T cell receptor (beta chain) was sequenced for a study of blood T cell repertoires in COVID-19. Looking at the study overall: The United States, Italy and Spain were the sources of the acute and convalescent COVID-19 samples. Nucleic acid was either cDNA or gDNA, and it came from T cells, B-cell-depleted T cells, or PBMCs.

Between the trimmed V and J ends, which lost 5 bases and 1 base, there was a span of 11 bases. CDR1 and CDR2 (germline): SGHNT, YENEEA. The CDR3 is 14 residues long. Authors' processing steps: Nucleated cell counts were estimated from reference gene primer amplification. Data came from immunoSEQ multiplex PCR; TCRdb stores just in-frame clones and leaves some out. From that table come the V and J calls and clone size; the DNA was used to work out D and trimming. The sample includes a few hundred thousand clones, about 87% of them seen just once. The chain has TRBV11-3 and TRBJ2-5; possible D gene TRBD1, 5 bases. The source is a man in his sixties with acute or convalescent COVID-19. The sequencing sample was made of peripheral blood. The CDR3 coding sequence is TGTGCCAGCAGCCCCAAAGACAGCCAAGAGACCCAGTACTTC. This gives the protein CASSPKDSQETQYF.